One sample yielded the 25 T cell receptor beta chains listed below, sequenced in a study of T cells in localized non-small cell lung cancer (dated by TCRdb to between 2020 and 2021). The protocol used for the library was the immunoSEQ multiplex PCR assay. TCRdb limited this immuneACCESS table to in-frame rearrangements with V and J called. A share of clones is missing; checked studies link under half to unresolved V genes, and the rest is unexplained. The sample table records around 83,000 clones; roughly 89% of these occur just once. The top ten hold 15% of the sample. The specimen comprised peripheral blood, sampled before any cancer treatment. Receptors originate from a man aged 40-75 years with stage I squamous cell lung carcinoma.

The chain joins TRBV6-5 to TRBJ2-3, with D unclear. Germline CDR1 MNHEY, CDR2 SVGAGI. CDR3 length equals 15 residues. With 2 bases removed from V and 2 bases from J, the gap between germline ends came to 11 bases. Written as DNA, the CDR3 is TGTGCCAGCAGTTACGGTTTGACCTCCACAGATACGCAGTATTTT. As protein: CASSYGLTSTDTQYF.

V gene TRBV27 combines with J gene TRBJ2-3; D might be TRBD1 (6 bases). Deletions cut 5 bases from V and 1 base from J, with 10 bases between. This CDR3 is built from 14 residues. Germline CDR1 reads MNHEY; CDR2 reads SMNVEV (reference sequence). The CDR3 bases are TGTGCCAGCAGTCCCTCAGGGGGCACAGATACGCAGTATTTT. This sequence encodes CASSPSGGTDTQYF.

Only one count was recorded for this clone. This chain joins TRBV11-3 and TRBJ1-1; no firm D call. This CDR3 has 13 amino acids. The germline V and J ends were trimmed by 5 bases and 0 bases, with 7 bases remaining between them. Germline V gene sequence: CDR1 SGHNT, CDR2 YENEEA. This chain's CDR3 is CASSRELNTEAFF. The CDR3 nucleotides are TGTGCCAGCAGCCGGGAATTGAACACTGAAGCTTTCTTT.

DNA for the CDR3: TGTGCCAGCAGCTTAGTAGGACAGGGGGGATCACCCCTCCACTTT. Protein sequence: CASSLVGQGGSPLHF. The chain recombines TRBV7-9 with TRBJ1-6; 10 nucleotides line up with TRBD1. The CDR3 contains 15 residues. Germline values: CDR1 SEHNR, CDR2 FQNEAQ (reference sequence). The junction had 4 bases not matched to a gene; V was cut back by 1 base and J by 10 bases. Based on the CDR3 plus reference TRBV7-9 and TRBJ1-6, the full variable domain is DTGVSQNPRHKITKRGQNVTFRCDPISEHNRLYWYRQTLGQGPEFLTYFQNEAQLEKSRLLSDRFSAERPKGSFSTLEIQRTEQGDSAMYLCASSLVGQGGSPLHFGNGTRLTVT.

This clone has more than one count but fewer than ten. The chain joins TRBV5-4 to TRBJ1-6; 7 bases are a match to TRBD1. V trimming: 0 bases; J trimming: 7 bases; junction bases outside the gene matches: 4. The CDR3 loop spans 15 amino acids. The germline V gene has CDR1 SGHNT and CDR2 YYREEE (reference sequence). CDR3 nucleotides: TGTGCCAGCAGCTTGGTCGGGACAGTAAATTCACCCCTCCACTTT. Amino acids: CASSLVGTVNSPLHF.

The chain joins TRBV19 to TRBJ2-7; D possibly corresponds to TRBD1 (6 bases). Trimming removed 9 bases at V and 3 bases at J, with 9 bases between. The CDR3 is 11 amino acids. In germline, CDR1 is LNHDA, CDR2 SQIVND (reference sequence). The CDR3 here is CASTDSYEQYF. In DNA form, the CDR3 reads TGTGCCAGCACGGACAGCTACGAGCAGTACTTC.

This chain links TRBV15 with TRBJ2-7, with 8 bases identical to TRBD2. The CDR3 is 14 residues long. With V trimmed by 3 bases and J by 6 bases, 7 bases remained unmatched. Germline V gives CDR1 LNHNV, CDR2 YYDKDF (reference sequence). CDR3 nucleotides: TGTGCCACCAGCAGGCCGGGACTAGTAGCCGAGCAGTACTTC. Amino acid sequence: CATSRPGLVAEQYF.

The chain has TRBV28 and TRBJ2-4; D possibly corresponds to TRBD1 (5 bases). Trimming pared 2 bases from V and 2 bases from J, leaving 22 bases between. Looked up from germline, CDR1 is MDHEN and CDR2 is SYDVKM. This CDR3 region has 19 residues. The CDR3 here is CASSLPDIGAILSKNIQYF. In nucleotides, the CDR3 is TGTGCCAGCAGTTTACCGGACATCGGAGCTATTTTGTCCAAAAACATTCAGTACTTC.

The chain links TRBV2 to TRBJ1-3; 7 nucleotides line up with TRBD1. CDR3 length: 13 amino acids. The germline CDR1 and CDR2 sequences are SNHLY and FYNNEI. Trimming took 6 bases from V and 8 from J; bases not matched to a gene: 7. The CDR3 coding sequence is TGTGCCAGCAGCAGAACAGGGGACGACACCATATATTTT. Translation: CASSRTGDDTIYF.

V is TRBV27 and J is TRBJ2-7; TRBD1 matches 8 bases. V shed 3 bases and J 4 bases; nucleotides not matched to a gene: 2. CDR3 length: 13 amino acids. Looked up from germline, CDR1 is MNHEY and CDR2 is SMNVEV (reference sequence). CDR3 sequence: CASSLTGEYEQYF. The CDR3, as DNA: TGTGCCAGCAGTTTGACAGGGGAGTACGAGCAGTACTTC.

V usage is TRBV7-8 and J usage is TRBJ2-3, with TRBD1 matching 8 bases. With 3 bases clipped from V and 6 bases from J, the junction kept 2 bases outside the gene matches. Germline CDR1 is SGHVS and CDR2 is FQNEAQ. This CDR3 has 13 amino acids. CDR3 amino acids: CASSFDRGDTQYF. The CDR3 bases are TGTGCCAGCAGCTTCGACAGGGGCGATACGCAGTATTTT.

The CDR3 reads CASSPGGSTDTQYF. The CDR3 DNA follows: TGTGCCAGCAGCCCAGGGGGATCCACAGATACGCAGTATTTT. V usage is TRBV11-3 and J usage is TRBJ2-3; TRBD1 aligns across 7 bases. This CDR3 has 14 residues. CDR1 and CDR2 from the germline V gene are SGHNT and YENEEA. V was pared by 5 bases and J by 2 bases, with 4 bases of the junction left unmatched. Full variable domain (missing parts from reference TRBV11-3 and TRBJ2-3): EAGVVQSPRYKIIEKKQPVAFWCNPISGHNTLYWYLQNLGQGPELLIRYENEEAVDDSQLPKDRFSAERLKGVDSTLKIQPAELGDSAVYLCASSPGGSTDTQYFGPGTRLTVL.

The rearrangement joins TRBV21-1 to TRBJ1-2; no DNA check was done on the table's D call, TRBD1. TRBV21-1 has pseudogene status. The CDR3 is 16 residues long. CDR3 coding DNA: TGTGCCAGCAGAAACGAAACCGGGACAGGGGACTATGGCTACACCTTC. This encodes CASRNETGTGDYGYTF.

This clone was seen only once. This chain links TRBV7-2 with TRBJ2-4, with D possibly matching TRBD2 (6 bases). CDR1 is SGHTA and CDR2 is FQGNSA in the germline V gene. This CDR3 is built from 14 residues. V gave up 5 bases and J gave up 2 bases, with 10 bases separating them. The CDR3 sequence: CASSKGGSKNIQYF. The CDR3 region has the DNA TGTGCCAGCAGCAAGGGAGGTTCCAAAAACATTCAGTACTTC.

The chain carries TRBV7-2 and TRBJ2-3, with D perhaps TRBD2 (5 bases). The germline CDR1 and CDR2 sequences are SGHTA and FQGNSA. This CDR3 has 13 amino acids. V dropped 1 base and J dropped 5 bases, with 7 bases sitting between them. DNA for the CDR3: TGTGCCAGCAGCTTAGGAGGGAAAGATACGCAGTATTTT. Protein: CASSLGGKDTQYF. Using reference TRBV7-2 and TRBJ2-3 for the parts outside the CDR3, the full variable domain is GAGVSQSPSNKVTEKGKDVELRCDPISGHTALYWYRQSLGQGLEFLIYFQGNSAPDKSGLPSDRFSAERTGGSVSTLTIQRTQQEDSAVYLCASSLGGKDTQYFGPGTRLTVL.

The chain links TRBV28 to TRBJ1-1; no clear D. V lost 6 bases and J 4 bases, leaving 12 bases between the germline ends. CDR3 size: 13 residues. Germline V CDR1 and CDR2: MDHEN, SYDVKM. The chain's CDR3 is CASRGNTGTEAFF. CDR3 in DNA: TGTGCCAGCAGGGGTAATACGGGCACTGAAGCTTTCTTT.

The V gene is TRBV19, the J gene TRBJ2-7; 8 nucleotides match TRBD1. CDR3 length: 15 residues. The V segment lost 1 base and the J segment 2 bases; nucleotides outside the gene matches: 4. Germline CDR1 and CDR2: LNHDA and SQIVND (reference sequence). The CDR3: CASSIVGTGTYEQYF. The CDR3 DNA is TGTGCCAGTAGTATAGTCGGGACAGGAACCTACGAGCAGTACTTC.

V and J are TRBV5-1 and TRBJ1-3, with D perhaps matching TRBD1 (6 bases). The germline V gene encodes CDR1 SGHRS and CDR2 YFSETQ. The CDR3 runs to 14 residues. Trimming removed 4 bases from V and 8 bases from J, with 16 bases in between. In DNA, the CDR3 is TGCGCCAGCAGCCCAGCCAGCAGGGGAGACACCATATATTTT. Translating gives CASSPASRGDTIYF. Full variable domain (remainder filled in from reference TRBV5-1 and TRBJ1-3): KAGVTQTPRYLIKTRGQQVTLSCSPISGHRSVSWYQQTPGQGLQFLFEYFSETQRNKGNFPGRFSGRQFSNSRSEMNVSTLELGDSALYLCASSPASRGDTIYFGEGSWLTVV.

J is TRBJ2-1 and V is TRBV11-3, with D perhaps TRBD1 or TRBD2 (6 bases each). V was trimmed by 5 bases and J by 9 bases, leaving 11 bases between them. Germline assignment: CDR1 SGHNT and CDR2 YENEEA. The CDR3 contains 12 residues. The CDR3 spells CASSGGGSEQFF. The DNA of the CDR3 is TGTGCCAGCAGCGGAGGGGGGAGTGAGCAGTTCTTC.

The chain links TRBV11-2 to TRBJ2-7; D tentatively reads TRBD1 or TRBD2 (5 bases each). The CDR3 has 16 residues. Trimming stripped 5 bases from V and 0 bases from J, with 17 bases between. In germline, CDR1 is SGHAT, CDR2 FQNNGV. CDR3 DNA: TGTGCCAGCAGCCCCCTCCGGGGACGGAGCTCCTACGAGCAGTACTTC. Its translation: CASSPLRGRSSYEQYF.

CDR3 nucleotides: TGTGCCAGCACCACGACAGGGACCTATGGCTACACCTTC. Encoded protein: CASTTTGTYGYTF. J is TRBJ1-2 and V is TRBV28; 7 bases fit TRBD1. Unmatched junction bases numbered 6, after V lost 7 bases and J lost 4 bases. This CDR3 comprises 13 residues. Germline V gene lookup returns CDR1 MDHEN and CDR2 SYDVKM.

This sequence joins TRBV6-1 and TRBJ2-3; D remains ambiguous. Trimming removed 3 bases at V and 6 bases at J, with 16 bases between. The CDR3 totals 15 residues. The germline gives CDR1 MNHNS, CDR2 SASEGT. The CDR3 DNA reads TGTGCCAGCAGTGAGTTAACTACCTCCTTCGATACGCAGTATTTT. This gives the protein CASSELTTSFDTQYF.

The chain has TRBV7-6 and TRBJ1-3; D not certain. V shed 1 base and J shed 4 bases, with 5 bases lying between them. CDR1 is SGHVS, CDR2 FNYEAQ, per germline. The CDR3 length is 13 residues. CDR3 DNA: TGTGCCAGCAGCTTAGGATCAGGAAACACCATATATTTT. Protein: CASSLGSGNTIYF.

CDR3 loop: CASSLGRSNQPQHF. CDR3 in DNA: TGTGCCAGCAGCCTAGGACGGAGCAATCAGCCCCAGCATTTT. The chain has TRBV27 and TRBJ1-5; the D is unclear. The CDR3 contains 14 residues. Trimming pared 6 bases from V and 1 base from J, leaving 10 bases between. The germline gives CDR1 MNHEY, CDR2 SMNVEV (reference sequence).

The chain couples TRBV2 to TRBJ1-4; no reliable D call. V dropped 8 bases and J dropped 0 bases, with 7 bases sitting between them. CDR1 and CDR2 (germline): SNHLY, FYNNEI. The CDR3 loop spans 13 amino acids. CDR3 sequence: CASRRSTNEKLFF. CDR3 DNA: TGTGCCAGCCGGCGCTCAACTAATGAAAAACTGTTTTTT.